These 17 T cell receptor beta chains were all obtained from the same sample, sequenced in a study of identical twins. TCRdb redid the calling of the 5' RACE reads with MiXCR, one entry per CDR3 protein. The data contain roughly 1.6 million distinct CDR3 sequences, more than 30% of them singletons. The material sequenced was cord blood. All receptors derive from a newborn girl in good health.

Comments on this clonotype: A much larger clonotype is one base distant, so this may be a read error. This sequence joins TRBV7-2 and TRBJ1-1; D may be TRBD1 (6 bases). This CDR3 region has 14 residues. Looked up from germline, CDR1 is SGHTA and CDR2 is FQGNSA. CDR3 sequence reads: CASGFATGNTEAFF. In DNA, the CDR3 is TGTGCCAGCGGCTTCGCGACAGGCAACACTGAAGCTTTCTTT.

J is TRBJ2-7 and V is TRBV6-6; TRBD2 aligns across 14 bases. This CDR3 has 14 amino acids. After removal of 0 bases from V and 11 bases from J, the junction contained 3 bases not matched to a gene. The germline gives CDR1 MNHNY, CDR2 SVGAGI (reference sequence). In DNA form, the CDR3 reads TGTGCCAGCAGTTACTCGACGGGACTAGCGGGGGAGTACTTC. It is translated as CASSYSTGLAGEYF.

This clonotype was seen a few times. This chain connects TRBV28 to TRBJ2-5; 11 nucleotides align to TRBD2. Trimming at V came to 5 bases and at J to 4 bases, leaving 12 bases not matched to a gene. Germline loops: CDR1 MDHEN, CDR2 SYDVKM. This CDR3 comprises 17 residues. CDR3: CASSPMTSGKGVETQYF. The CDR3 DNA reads TGTGCCAGCAGTCCCATGACTAGCGGGAAGGGGGTAGAGACCCAGTACTTC.

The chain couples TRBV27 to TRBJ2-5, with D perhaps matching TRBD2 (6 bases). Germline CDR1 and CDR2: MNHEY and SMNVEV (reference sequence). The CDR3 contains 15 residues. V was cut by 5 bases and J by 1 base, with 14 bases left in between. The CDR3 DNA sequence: TGTGCCAGCAGTACCCGGGCGGGGCTCCAAGAGACCCAGTACTTC. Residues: CASSTRAGLQETQYF.

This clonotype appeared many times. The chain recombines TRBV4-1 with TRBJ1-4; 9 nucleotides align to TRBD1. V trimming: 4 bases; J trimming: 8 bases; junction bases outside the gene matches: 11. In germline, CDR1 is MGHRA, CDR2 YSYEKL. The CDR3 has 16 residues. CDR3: CASSRIIGTGNEKLFF. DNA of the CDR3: TGCGCCAGCAGCCGTATTATTGGGACAGGGAACGAAAAACTGTTTTTT.

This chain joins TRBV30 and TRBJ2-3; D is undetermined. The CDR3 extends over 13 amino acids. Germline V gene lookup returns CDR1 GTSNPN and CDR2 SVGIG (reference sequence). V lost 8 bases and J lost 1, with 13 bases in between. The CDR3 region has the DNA TGTGCCCGGCGGCCTGACGGCACAGATACGCAGTATTTT. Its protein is CARRPDGTDTQYF.

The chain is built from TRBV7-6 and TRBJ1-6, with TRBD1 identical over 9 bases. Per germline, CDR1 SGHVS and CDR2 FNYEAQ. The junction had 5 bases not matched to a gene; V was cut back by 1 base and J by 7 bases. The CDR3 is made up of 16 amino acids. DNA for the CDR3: TGTGCCAGCAGCTTAGGGGACAGGGTTGGGAATTCACCCCTCCACTTT. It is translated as CASSLGDRVGNSPLHF.

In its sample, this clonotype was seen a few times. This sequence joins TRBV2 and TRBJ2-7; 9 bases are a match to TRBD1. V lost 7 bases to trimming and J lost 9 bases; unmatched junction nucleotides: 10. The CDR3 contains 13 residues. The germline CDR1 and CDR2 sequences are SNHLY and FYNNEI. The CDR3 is CASIPDRGRAQYF. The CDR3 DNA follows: TGTGCCAGCATACCGGACAGGGGAAGGGCGCAGTACTTC.

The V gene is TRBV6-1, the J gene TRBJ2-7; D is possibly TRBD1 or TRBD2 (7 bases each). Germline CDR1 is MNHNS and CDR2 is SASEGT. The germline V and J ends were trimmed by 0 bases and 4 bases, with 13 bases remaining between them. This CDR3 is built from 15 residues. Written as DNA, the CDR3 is TGTGCCAGCAGTGAAGCGGCGCAGGGGGGGTACGAGCAGTACTTC. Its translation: CASSEAAQGGYEQYF.

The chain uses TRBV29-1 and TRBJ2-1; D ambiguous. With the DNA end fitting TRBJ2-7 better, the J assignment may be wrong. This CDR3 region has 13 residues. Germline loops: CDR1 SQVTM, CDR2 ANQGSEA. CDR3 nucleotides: TGCAGCGTTGACAGAGGTCCCTACAATGAGCAGTACTTC. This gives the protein CSVDRGPYNEQYF.

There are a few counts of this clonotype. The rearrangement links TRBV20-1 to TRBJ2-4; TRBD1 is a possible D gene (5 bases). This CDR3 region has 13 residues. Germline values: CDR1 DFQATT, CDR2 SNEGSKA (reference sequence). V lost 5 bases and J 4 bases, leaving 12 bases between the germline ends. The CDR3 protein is CSAPGLGKNIQYF. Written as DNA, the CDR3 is TGCAGTGCTCCAGGGTTGGGGAAAAACATTCAGTACTTC.

The CDR3 is CASSFRLAVNLQETQYF. The DNA of the CDR3 is TGTGCCAGCAGCTTTCGACTAGCGGTTAACCTCCAAGAGACCCAGTACTTC. This sequence joins TRBV5-6 and TRBJ2-5, with TRBD2 matching over 9 bases. The length of the CDR3 is 17 residues. The V gene end was trimmed by 2 bases and the J gene end by 1 base; junction bases not matched to a gene: 9. CDR1 and CDR2 (germline): SGHDT, YYEEEE.

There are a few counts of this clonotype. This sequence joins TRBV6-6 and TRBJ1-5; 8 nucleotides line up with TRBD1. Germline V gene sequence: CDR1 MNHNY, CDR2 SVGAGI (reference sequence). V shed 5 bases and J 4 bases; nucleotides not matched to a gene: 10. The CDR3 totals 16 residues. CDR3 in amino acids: CASSNGGTGLNQPQHF. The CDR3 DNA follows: TGTGCCAGCAGTAACGGGGGGACAGGACTTAATCAGCCCCAGCATTTT.

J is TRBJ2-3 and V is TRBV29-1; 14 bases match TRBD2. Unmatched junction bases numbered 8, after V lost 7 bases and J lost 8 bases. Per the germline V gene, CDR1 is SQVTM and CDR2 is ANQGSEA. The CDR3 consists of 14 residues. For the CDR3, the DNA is TGCAGCGCCTACTCCGGGACTAGCGGGAGTACGCAGTATTTT. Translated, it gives CSAYSGTSGSTQYF.

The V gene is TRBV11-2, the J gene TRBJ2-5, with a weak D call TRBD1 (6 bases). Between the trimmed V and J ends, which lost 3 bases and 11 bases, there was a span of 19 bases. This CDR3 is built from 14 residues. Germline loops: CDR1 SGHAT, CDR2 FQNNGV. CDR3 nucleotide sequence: TGTGCCAGCAGCTTGGGTGGGGGCCTGGGTGAGCAGTACTTC. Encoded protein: CASSLGGGLGEQYF.

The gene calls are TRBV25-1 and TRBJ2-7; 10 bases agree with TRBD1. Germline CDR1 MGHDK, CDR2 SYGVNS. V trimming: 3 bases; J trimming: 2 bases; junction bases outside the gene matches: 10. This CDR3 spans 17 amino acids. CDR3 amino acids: CASSDRMGQGSTYEQYF. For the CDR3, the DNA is TGTGCCAGCAGTGACCGAATGGGACAGGGGAGCACCTACGAGCAGTACTTC.

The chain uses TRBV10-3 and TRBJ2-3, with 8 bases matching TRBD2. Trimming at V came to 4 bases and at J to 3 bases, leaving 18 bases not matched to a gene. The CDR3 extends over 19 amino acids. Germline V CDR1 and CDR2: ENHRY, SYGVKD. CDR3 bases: TGTGCCATCAGTGGACCTACTACCCCAGCGGGAGCTGGGACAGATACGCAGTATTTT. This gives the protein CAISGPTTPAGAGTDTQYF.